This T cell receptor (beta chain) was recovered during a study of cytomegalovirus exposure and HLA in healthy donors. Notes on the study in general: A prior analysis recorded that most TCR beta V segments were productive about 87% or about 30% of the time. The Asian-associated ancestry cluster reportedly had fewer N-insertions than the roughly 670-donor mean in a later analysis.

Germline assignment: CDR1 LGHNA and CDR2 YSLEER. CDR3 size: 14 residues. The germline V and J ends were trimmed by 1 base and 5 bases, with 12 bases remaining between them. The PCR contained 60 Vbeta and 13 Jbeta primers. Generated by immunoSEQ multiplex PCR, the TCRdb table keeps only in-frame clones and is missing some. This repertoire includes tens of thousands of clones. Worth noting for this clone: The antigen remains unidentified.

The chain has TRBV4-3 and TRBJ2-7; TRBD2 might be the D (5 bases). The specimen was PBMCs. The origin of this receptor is a female donor in good health and CMV-seropositive. The CDR3 coding sequence is TGCGCCAGCAGCCAAGCTAAACTAGGCCACGAGCAGTACTTC. Protein: CASSQAKLGHEQYF.